This entry describes one TCR beta chain. Its specificity is not known. This CDR3 spans 14 amino acids. CDR1 and CDR2 from the germline V gene are SGDLS and YYNGEE. Trimming cost V 7 bases and J 4 bases, with 16 bases left between them. Profiling relied on immunoSEQ multiplex PCR, and the TCRdb table lists in-frame clones only, not all of them. The sample holds some 97,000 clones, 91% seen once. This sample stems from a study of siplizumab effects on memory and regulatory T cells. Study-wide points: Unstimulated subsets captured only a minor fraction of alloreactive clones. Neither a naive nor a memory phenotype was assignable to roughly 80-96% of proliferating CD4+ or CD8+ clones.

The chain recombines TRBV9 with TRBJ2-3; tentative D call: TRBD2 (5 bases). The sequence was obtained from a human donor in good health. Some clones in this sample may be carry-over from other donors' samples. Specimen: CD4+ T cells sorted from blood. The CDR3 loop is CASAPARVPDTQYF. The DNA of the CDR3 is TGTGCCAGCGCTCCAGCGAGGGTACCAGATACGCAGTATTTT.